This TCR beta chain stems from a study of blood T cell repertoires in COVID-19. The CDR3 is 17 amino acids. After removal of 6 bases from V and 2 bases from J, the junction contained 9 bases not matched to a gene. CDR1 is SEHNR and CDR2 is FQNEAQ in the germline V gene (reference sequence). Assay: immunoSEQ multiplex PCR; the TCRdb copy retains only in-frame clones and omits some. The sample includes approximately 210,000 clones, about 90% of them seen just once. This clone was detected a few times. Input material: peripheral blood. The rearrangement joins TRBV7-9 to TRBJ2-2, with 10 bases that match TRBD2. The sequence was collected from a man aged 40-50 years with active or convalescent COVID-19. In DNA, the CDR3 is TGTGCCAGCAGGGATGGACTAGCGGAAATCAACACCGGGGAGCTGTTTTTT. Its translation is CASRDGLAEINTGELFF.